These T cell receptor beta chains were read from a single sample in a study of blood T cell repertoires in COVID-19. Only in-frame clones appear in the TCRdb table, and some are missing; sequencing was by immunoSEQ multiplex PCR. The sample records 390,000 or so clones, 89% being singletons. The specimen sequenced was peripheral blood. All receptors derive from a woman in her thirties with COVID-19, enrolled during active disease. Each CDR3 is given with its conserved first and last residue. The D gene is left open where the match is weak. Clone size is given for some rows only: seen once, a few or many times, or a class if the clone is expanded.

size,D,V,J,CDR3,DNA
once,-,TRBV5-1,TRBJ1-2,CASSLFRGNYGYTF,TGCGCCAGCAGCTTGTTTAGGGGGAACTATGGCTACACCTTC
-,TRBD1,TRBV19,TRBJ1-2,CASSPQGTGGLYGYTF,TGTGCCAGTAGTCCCCAAGGGACAGGGGGACTCTATGGCTACACCTTC
-,-,TRBV6-4,TRBJ1-1,CATRNSQGTEAFF,TGTGCCACTCGAAATTCGCAGGGGACTGAAGCTTTCTTT
once,TRBD2,TRBV4-1,TRBJ2-3,CASSQEPTSGGAVDTQYF,TGCGCCAGCAGCCAGGAACCTACTAGCGGGGGGGCTGTAGATACGCAGTATTTT
-,TRBD2,TRBV13,TRBJ2-3,CASSLEASGSTDTQYF,TGTGCCAGCAGCTTAGAGGCTAGCGGGAGCACAGATACGCAGTATTTT
-,-,TRBV5-1,TRBJ2-5,CASSLGQTRYQETQYF,TGCGCCAGCAGCTTGGGGCAGACTCGGTACCAAGAGACCCAGTACTTC
-,TRBD1,TRBV13,TRBJ1-6,CASSADRGGSPLHF,TGTGCCAGCAGCGCTGACAGGGGCGGCTCACCCCTCCACTTT
-,-,TRBV15,TRBJ1-6,CATSRDSSRGRVHF,TGTGCCACCAGCAGAGATTCGAGCCGCGGCAGGGTCCACTTT
-,-,TRBV19,TRBJ2-3,CASSQRDSPTDTQYF,TGTGCCAGTAGCCAACGGGACTCCCCCACAGATACGCAGTATTTT
-,-,TRBV28,TRBJ2-2,CASSSLPRGNTGELFF,TGTGCCAGCAGTTCCCTCCCCCGGGGGAACACCGGGGAGCTGTTTTTT
-,-,TRBV4-3,TRBJ2-6,CASSLGLTSGANVLTF,TGCGCCAGCAGCCTCGGACTGACCTCTGGGGCCAACGTCCTGACTTTC
-,-,TRBV29-1,TRBJ1-2,CSVEGGPPLYDGYTF,TGCAGCGTTGAAGGGGGCCCGCCTTTATATGATGGCTACACCTTC
few,TRBD1,TRBV6-2/TRBV6-3,TRBJ2-7,CASSYVGQMTYEQYF,TGTGCCAGCAGTTACGTGGGACAGATGACCTACGAGCAGTACTTC
-,TRBD1,TRBV28,TRBJ1-3,CASSWGQGAGNTIYF,TGTGCCAGCAGTTGGGGGCAGGGGGCTGGAAACACCATATATTTT
-,-,TRBV7-2,TRBJ1-1,CASSLGGSPNVPEAFF,TGTGCCAGCAGCTTAGGGGGCAGCCCCAATGTACCTGAAGCTTTCTTT
-,TRBD2,TRBV10-1,TRBJ2-5,CASSESVASGQETQYF,TGCGCCAGCAGTGAGTCAGTCGCTAGCGGACAAGAGACCCAGTACTTC
-,TRBD1,TRBV28,TRBJ1-1,CASSLIQGETEAFF,TGTGCCAGCAGTCTAATACAGGGGGAAACTGAAGCTTTCTTT
few,TRBD1,TRBV5-4,TRBJ1-1,CASLRDSLNTEAFF,TGTGCCAGCTTACGGGACAGTCTGAACACTGAAGCTTTCTTT
-,TRBD1,TRBV7-8,TRBJ2-2,CASSLGPSGTGGALSGELFF,TGTGCCAGCAGCTTAGGCCCTTCCGGGACAGGGGGCGCTCTGTCCGGGGAGCTGTTTTTT
-,-,TRBV5-4,TRBJ2-2,CASSWTANTGELFF,TGTGCCAGCAGCTGGACAGCAAACACCGGGGAGCTGTTTTTT
-,-,TRBV4-2,TRBJ1-3,CASSQSTGISGNTIYF,TGTGCCAGCAGCCAAAGTACAGGGATCTCTGGAAACACCATATATTTT
-,-,TRBV9,TRBJ1-1,CASGRGNTEAFF,TGTGCCAGCGGGAGGGGGAACACTGAAGCTTTCTTT
-,TRBD1,TRBV27,TRBJ1-6,CASSGTGSYNSPLHF,TGTGCCAGCAGTGGGACAGGATCCTATAATTCACCCCTCCACTTT
-,-,TRBV6-4,TRBJ2-2,CASSRDATGELFF,TGTGCCAGCAGTCGGGATGCGACCGGGGAGCTGTTTTTT
-,-,TRBV7-9,TRBJ2-1,CASSLDQGGNEQFF,TGTGCCAGCAGCTTAGATCAGGGAGGCAATGAGCAGTTCTTC
-,TRBD1,TRBV5-1,TRBJ2-3,CASSITGVETDTQYF,TGCGCCAGCAGCATTACAGGGGTGGAAACAGATACGCAGTATTTT
-,-,TRBV4-2,TRBJ2-4,CASSQELGARENIQYF,TGTGCCAGCAGCCAAGAACTGGGGGCGCGTGAAAACATTCAGTACTTC
-,TRBD1,TRBV7-2,TRBJ1-2,CASSSAGQGEGGYTF,TGTGCCAGCAGCTCAGCAGGACAGGGGGAGGGTGGCTACACCTTC
-,TRBD1,TRBV6-5,TRBJ1-1,CASSRPGQGRAEAFF,TGTGCCAGCAGCCGCCCCGGACAGGGGAGGGCTGAAGCTTTCTTT
-,-,TRBV7-8,TRBJ2-4,CASSLGTEGNIQYF,TGTGCCAGCAGCTTAGGGACAGAGGGAAACATTCAGTACTTC
-,-,TRBV5-1,TRBJ1-4,CASSRSGGNEKLFF,TGCGCCAGCAGTCGTTCGGGTGGTAATGAAAAACTGTTTTTT
-,-,TRBV30,TRBJ2-2,CAWTSTNTGELFF,TGTGCCTGGACCTCTACGAACACCGGGGAGCTGTTTTTT
few,TRBD1,TRBV4-1,TRBJ2-1,CASSQGRGLRSYNEQFF,TGCGCCAGCAGCCAAGGCAGGGGGCTACGTTCCTACAATGAGCAGTTCTTC
-,TRBD1,TRBV19,TRBJ1-5,CASRDRGNQPQHF,TGTGCCAGTCGGGACAGGGGCAATCAGCCCCAGCATTTT
-,-,TRBV5-1,TRBJ2-3,CASSSGLTTDTQYF,TGCGCCAGCAGCTCCGGACTCACCACAGATACGCAGTATTTT
-,-,TRBV12-5,TRBJ2-2,CASGLGTVNTGELFF,TGTGCTAGTGGTTTGGGGACAGTCAACACCGGGGAGCTGTTTTTT
few,TRBD1,TRBV7-9,TRBJ1-1,CASSPTGGAEAFF,TGTGCCAGCAGCCCGACAGGGGGGGCTGAAGCTTTCTTT
-,-,TRBV7-9,TRBJ1-4,CASNYPGGKLFF,TGTGCCAGCAACTACCCGGGGGGAAAACTGTTTTTT
-,-,TRBV28,TRBJ1-4,CASSFQQQGWEKLFF,TGTGCCAGCAGTTTCCAGCAGCAGGGTTGGGAAAAACTGTTTTTT
-,-,TRBV6-6,TRBJ1-5,CASSYGALGLNQPQHF,TGTGCCAGCAGTTACGGGGCCCTGGGTCTAAATCAGCCCCAGCATTTT
-,-,TRBV4-1,TRBJ1-5,CASSQGTFGSLNQPQHF,TGCGCCAGCAGCCAAGGGACGTTTGGGAGTTTAAATCAGCCCCAGCATTTT
-,-,TRBV4-2,TRBJ1-2,CASSQEKEGRGYTF,TGTGCCAGCAGCCAAGAAAAGGAGGGTCGTGGCTACACCTTC
-,TRBD2,TRBV19,TRBJ2-5,CASSATSGIGQETQYF,TGTGCCAGTAGTGCGACTAGCGGGATAGGGCAAGAGACCCAGTACTTC
-,TRBD1,TRBV3-1/TRBV3-2,TRBJ1-6,CASSQWFGTGAPSNSPLHF,TGTGCCAGCAGCCAATGGTTTGGGACAGGCGCTCCCTCGAATTCACCCCTCCACTTT
-,TRBD2,TRBV5-1,TRBJ2-3,CASSLSTSGVRTDTQYF,TGCGCCAGCAGCCTATCGACTAGCGGGGTTCGGACAGATACGCAGTATTTT
-,TRBD1,TRBV4-2,TRBJ1-6,CASSHPILGQGSSPLHF,TGTGCCAGCAGCCACCCGATCCTCGGACAGGGGAGTTCACCCCTCCACTTT
few,TRBD2,TRBV14,TRBJ2-1,CASSQPGLAYNEQFF,TGTGCCAGCAGCCAACCGGGACTAGCCTACAATGAGCAGTTCTTC
-,TRBD1,TRBV5-6,TRBJ2-2,CASSLGTGVTGELFF,TGTGCCAGCAGCTTAGGGACAGGGGTAACCGGGGAGCTGTTTTTT
-,TRBD1,TRBV7-9,TRBJ1-2,CASSLVGYRGTGYTF,TGTGCCAGCAGCTTAGTTGGCTACAGGGGAACAGGCTACACCTTC
-,TRBD1,TRBV28,TRBJ1-4,CASSLSFRGRGEKLFF,TGTGCCAGCAGTTTATCTTTCAGGGGGCGCGGTGAAAAACTGTTTTTT
-,-,TRBV11-3,TRBJ2-2,CASSQGQNTGELFF,TGTGCCAGCAGCCAGGGACAGAACACCGGGGAGCTGTTTTTT